A selection of T cell receptor beta chains follows, all from one sample in a study of CD8 T cells in Susac syndrome. TCRdb used MiXCR to reprocess the immunoSEQ multiplex PCR reads, holding one entry per CDR3 protein. The sample lists about 120,000 distinct CDR3 sequences, roughly 94% occurring once. The material sequenced was CD8+ T cells from PBMCs. All receptors come from a human donor with Susac syndrome. The CDR3 runs from the conserved cysteine through the conserved F or W. The D gene is left open where the match is weak. A clone size is listed for some rows: how often the clone was seen (once, few, many), or a class if it is expanded.

CDR3nt: TGTGCCAGCAGCTTGGGGACAGGGGGATCCTACGAGCAGTACTTC; CDR3aa: CASSLGTGGSYEQYF; v_gene: TRBV13; len: 15; d_gene: TRBD1; abundance: NA; j_gene: TRBJ2-7
CDR3nt: TGTGCCACCAGCAGTACGGTAGCGGGGGGCAACACCGGGGAGCTGTTTTTT; CDR3aa: CATSSTVAGGNTGELFF; v_gene: TRBV15; len: 17; d_gene: TRBD2; abundance: NA; j_gene: TRBJ2-2
CDR3nt: TGCAGCGTTGACCATGGCTACACCTTC; CDR3aa: CSVDHGYTF; v_gene: TRBV29-1; len: 9; d_gene: NA; abundance: once; j_gene: TRBJ1-2
CDR3nt: TGTGCTAGTGGTTTGGTATGGTCGGCCGATGGCTACACCTTC; CDR3aa: CASGLVWSADGYTF; v_gene: TRBV12-5; len: 14; d_gene: NA; abundance: NA; j_gene: TRBJ1-2
CDR3nt: TGCAGTGCCTTGAGCGAGGACTATAACTACTTC; CDR3aa: CSALSEDYNYF; v_gene: TRBV20-1; len: 11; d_gene: NA; abundance: NA; j_gene: TRBJ2-7
CDR3nt: TGTGCCAGCAGTTACTCGGGGGGACGGAACACTGAAGCTTTCTTT; CDR3aa: CASSYSGGRNTEAFF; v_gene: TRBV6-5; len: 15; d_gene: NA; abundance: NA; j_gene: TRBJ1-1
CDR3nt: TGTGCCAGCAGGCTGGGACAGAGCTCCTACAATGAGCAGTTCTTC; CDR3aa: CASRLGQSSYNEQFF; v_gene: TRBV12-3/TRBV12-4; len: 15; d_gene: TRBD1; abundance: NA; j_gene: TRBJ2-1
CDR3nt: TGTGCCAGCAGCCAACCCCCCGGCACTGAAGCTTTCTTT; CDR3aa: CASSQPPGTEAFF; v_gene: TRBV3-1; len: 13; d_gene: NA; abundance: NA; j_gene: TRBJ1-1
CDR3nt: TGTGCCAGCACCCTCGGCAGGGAGGTCACCGAGCAGTACTTC; CDR3aa: CASTLGREVTEQYF; v_gene: TRBV5-6; len: 14; d_gene: NA; abundance: NA; j_gene: TRBJ2-7
CDR3nt: TGCAGTGCTACCTTCGGGGGTGTCGTTACAGATACGCAGTATTTT; CDR3aa: CSATFGGVVTDTQYF; v_gene: TRBV20-1; len: 15; d_gene: NA; abundance: NA; j_gene: TRBJ2-3
CDR3nt: TGTGCCAGCAGCCAAGTGGGATCCTATGGCTACACCTTC; CDR3aa: CASSQVGSYGYTF; v_gene: TRBV4-2; len: 13; d_gene: NA; abundance: few; j_gene: TRBJ1-2
CDR3nt: TGTGCCAGCAGCTCGGGGCCACCCTACGAGCAGTACTTC; CDR3aa: CASSSGPPYEQYF; v_gene: TRBV5-4; len: 13; d_gene: NA; abundance: NA; j_gene: TRBJ2-7
CDR3nt: TGTGCCAGCAGCTTGGCGGGGGGCCTTGGGAATGAGCAGTTCTTC; CDR3aa: CASSLAGGLGNEQFF; v_gene: TRBV5-4; len: 15; d_gene: NA; abundance: NA; j_gene: TRBJ2-1
CDR3nt: TGTGCCAGCAGTTACATTGGTTCCGATGAGCAGTTCTTC; CDR3aa: CASSYIGSDEQFF; v_gene: TRBV6-5; len: 13; d_gene: NA; abundance: NA; j_gene: TRBJ2-1
CDR3nt: TGCAGCGCGTTGTTGGGGGGGCAGTCGGTGCAGTTCTTC; CDR3aa: CSALLGGQSVQFF; v_gene: TRBV29-1; len: 13; d_gene: NA; abundance: NA; j_gene: TRBJ2-1
CDR3nt: TGCGCCAGCAGCTTGGAACCTGCTGACGGTACGCAGTATTTT; CDR3aa: CASSLEPADGTQYF; v_gene: TRBV5-1; len: 14; d_gene: NA; abundance: NA; j_gene: TRBJ2-3
CDR3nt: TGCGCCAGCAGCTCGAAGGACAGCTATGGCTACACCTTC; CDR3aa: CASSSKDSYGYTF; v_gene: TRBV5-1; len: 13; d_gene: NA; abundance: NA; j_gene: TRBJ1-2
CDR3nt: TGTGCCAGCAGTAGGGACAGGGGGACTGAAGCTTTCTTT; CDR3aa: CASSRDRGTEAFF; v_gene: TRBV6-5; len: 13; d_gene: TRBD1; abundance: NA; j_gene: TRBJ1-1
CDR3nt: TGTGCCAGCAGCGTAGGTCAGGACTACGAGCAGTACTTC; CDR3aa: CASSVGQDYEQYF; v_gene: TRBV9; len: 13; d_gene: NA; abundance: NA; j_gene: TRBJ2-7
CDR3nt: TGTGCAAGCGTAGGGGGGCCAATTGATCAGCCCCAGCATTTT; CDR3aa: CASVGGPIDQPQHF; v_gene: TRBV2; len: 14; d_gene: NA; abundance: NA; j_gene: TRBJ1-5
CDR3nt: TGCAGTGCTGTGGACGGCAGGGGGGTTTCCTACGAGCAGTACTTC; CDR3aa: CSAVDGRGVSYEQYF; v_gene: TRBV20-1; len: 15; d_gene: NA; abundance: NA; j_gene: TRBJ2-7
CDR3nt: TGTGCCAGCAGTGCGATGGTTCGGGACAGCATCTATAGCAATCAGCCCCAGCATTTT; CDR3aa: CASSAMVRDSIYSNQPQHF; v_gene: TRBV2; len: 19; d_gene: TRBD1; abundance: once; j_gene: TRBJ1-5
CDR3nt: TGCAGCGTTGTCGGAGTTCCAGGAACTAATGAAAAACTGTTTTTT; CDR3aa: CSVVGVPGTNEKLFF; v_gene: TRBV29-1; len: 15; d_gene: NA; abundance: NA; j_gene: TRBJ1-4
CDR3nt: TGCGCCAGCAGCCAAGATGGACATGGGATGAACACTGAAGCTTTCTTT; CDR3aa: CASSQDGHGMNTEAFF; v_gene: TRBV4-3; len: 16; d_gene: NA; abundance: NA; j_gene: TRBJ1-1
CDR3nt: TGTGCCACCAGCAGAGATCCCCGGGCAGGCGCCTACGAGCAGTACTTC; CDR3aa: CATSRDPRAGAYEQYF; v_gene: TRBV15; len: 16; d_gene: NA; abundance: once; j_gene: TRBJ2-7
CDR3nt: TGTGCCAGCAGTTCGGGACAGGGGATAATCTATGAGCAGTTCTTC; CDR3aa: CASSSGQGIIYEQFF; v_gene: TRBV12-3/TRBV12-4; len: 15; d_gene: TRBD1; abundance: NA; j_gene: TRBJ2-1
CDR3nt: TGCAGTGCTAGAGATCAAGCGGGGTCCGGCTACACCTTC; CDR3aa: CSARDQAGSGYTF; v_gene: TRBV20-1; len: 13; d_gene: NA; abundance: once; j_gene: TRBJ1-2
CDR3nt: TGTGCCAGCTCACCAGGGCTAGCGGGGGGCTCGAGCTCCTACGAGCAGTACTTC; CDR3aa: CASSPGLAGGSSSYEQYF; v_gene: TRBV18; len: 18; d_gene: TRBD2; abundance: NA; j_gene: TRBJ2-7
CDR3nt: TGCGCCAGCAGCCACGAGGAGACCCTTCAAGAGACCCAGTACTTC; CDR3aa: CASSHEETLQETQYF; v_gene: TRBV4-1; len: 15; d_gene: NA; abundance: once; j_gene: TRBJ2-5
CDR3nt: TGCGCCAGCCGTGTAGCGGGCAACACCGGGGAGCTGTTTTTT; CDR3aa: CASRVAGNTGELFF; v_gene: TRBV5-1; len: 14; d_gene: TRBD2; abundance: NA; j_gene: TRBJ2-2
CDR3nt: TGTGCCAGCAGCTTTCTGGAGGAACTGTTTTTT; CDR3aa: CASSFLEELFF; v_gene: TRBV5-6; len: 11; d_gene: NA; abundance: NA; j_gene: TRBJ1-4
CDR3nt: TGTGCCAGCAGCTTTAGTTCCGGGCCTTCATACAATGAGCAGTTCTTC; CDR3aa: CASSFSSGPSYNEQFF; v_gene: TRBV5-6; len: 16; d_gene: NA; abundance: NA; j_gene: TRBJ2-1
CDR3nt: TGTGCCAGCAGTACGGCCGGGGGGAATGAGCAGTTCTTC; CDR3aa: CASSTAGGNEQFF; v_gene: TRBV6-5; len: 13; d_gene: TRBD2; abundance: NA; j_gene: TRBJ2-1
CDR3nt: TGTGCCACCAGTGAGGACAGGGCGGGCAATCAGCCCCAGCATTTT; CDR3aa: CATSEDRAGNQPQHF; v_gene: TRBV15; len: 15; d_gene: TRBD1; abundance: NA; j_gene: TRBJ1-5
CDR3nt: TGTGCCAGCCGGTGGGGCGGACAACCCCTCCACTTT; CDR3aa: CASRWGGQPLHF; v_gene: TRBV7-9; len: 12; d_gene: NA; abundance: NA; j_gene: TRBJ1-6
CDR3nt: TGTGCCAGCAGCTACAGCGGAGCAACAGATACGCAGTATTTT; CDR3aa: CASSYSGATDTQYF; v_gene: TRBV12-3/TRBV12-4; len: 14; d_gene: NA; abundance: NA; j_gene: TRBJ2-3
CDR3nt: TGTGCCAGCGAGGGGATAAACTATGGCTACACCTTC; CDR3aa: CASEGINYGYTF; v_gene: TRBV9; len: 12; d_gene: NA; abundance: once; j_gene: TRBJ1-2
CDR3nt: TGTGCCAGCAGCCCGAGGGACAACGAGAACACTGAAGCTTTCTTT; CDR3aa: CASSPRDNENTEAFF; v_gene: TRBV7-2; len: 15; d_gene: NA; abundance: NA; j_gene: TRBJ1-1
CDR3nt: TGTGCCAGCACCATGGGGGTTATGAGTCCGAACGGGGAGCTGTTTTTT; CDR3aa: CASTMGVMSPNGELFF; v_gene: TRBV5-6; len: 16; d_gene: NA; abundance: NA; j_gene: TRBJ2-2
CDR3nt: TGTGCCAGCAGCGGGACATTGAAGAACATTCAGTACTTC; CDR3aa: CASSGTLKNIQYF; v_gene: TRBV9; len: 13; d_gene: NA; abundance: NA; j_gene: TRBJ2-4
CDR3nt: TGTGCCAGCAGCCAGACTAGCGTATGGGAGACCCAGTACTTC; CDR3aa: CASSQTSVWETQYF; v_gene: TRBV3-1; len: 14; d_gene: TRBD2; abundance: NA; j_gene: TRBJ2-5
CDR3nt: TGCGCCAGCAGCCGGACAGGGCGAAACTATGGCTACACCTTC; CDR3aa: CASSRTGRNYGYTF; v_gene: TRBV23-1; len: 14; d_gene: TRBD1; abundance: NA; j_gene: TRBJ1-2
CDR3nt: TGTGCCAGCAGTTTATTACAGGCCCAGGGCTCCTACGAGCAGTACTTC; CDR3aa: CASSLLQAQGSYEQYF; v_gene: TRBV27; len: 16; d_gene: NA; abundance: NA; j_gene: TRBJ2-7
CDR3nt: TGTGCCAGCAGTGAGGTAGGGAGCAATTCACCCCTCCACTTT; CDR3aa: CASSEVGSNSPLHF; v_gene: TRBV25-1; len: 14; d_gene: NA; abundance: NA; j_gene: TRBJ1-6
CDR3nt: TGTGCCAGCAGTTACAACCAACTCAGCTCCTACAATGAGCAGTTCTTC; CDR3aa: CASSYNQLSSYNEQFF; v_gene: TRBV6-5; len: 16; d_gene: NA; abundance: NA; j_gene: TRBJ2-1
CDR3nt: TGTGCCAGCCGCCCAATGGGCTCCTACGAGCAGTACTTC; CDR3aa: CASRPMGSYEQYF; v_gene: TRBV5-4; len: 13; d_gene: NA; abundance: NA; j_gene: TRBJ2-7
CDR3nt: TGCAGCGCCACCGGGACAGGGGGATACGAGCAGTACTTC; CDR3aa: CSATGTGGYEQYF; v_gene: TRBV29-1; len: 13; d_gene: TRBD1; abundance: NA; j_gene: TRBJ2-7
CDR3nt: TGTGCCAGCAGCCAAGAAGGGAATTTCTACGAGCAGTACTTC; CDR3aa: CASSQEGNFYEQYF; v_gene: TRBV4-2; len: 14; d_gene: NA; abundance: NA; j_gene: TRBJ2-7
CDR3nt: TGCAGCGGGGAGACTAGCGGGGTCTACAATGAGCAGTTCTTC; CDR3aa: CSGETSGVYNEQFF; v_gene: TRBV29-1; len: 14; d_gene: TRBD2; abundance: once; j_gene: TRBJ2-1
CDR3nt: TGTGCCAGCAGCAAAACAACCGGACAAAAGGGGGCTCGAAATCAGCCCCAGCATTTT; CDR3aa: CASSKTTGQKGARNQPQHF; v_gene: TRBV21-1; len: 19; d_gene: NA; abundance: NA; j_gene: TRBJ1-5
CDR3nt: TGTGCCAGCAGTTTGGACCTTAGGGAGCAGTACTTC; CDR3aa: CASSLDLREQYF; v_gene: TRBV6-6; len: 12; d_gene: NA; abundance: NA; j_gene: TRBJ2-7
CDR3nt: TGTGCCAGCAGTGAGATAGGACAGGGCTATAATTCACCCCTCCACTTT; CDR3aa: CASSEIGQGYNSPLHF; v_gene: TRBV2; len: 16; d_gene: TRBD1; abundance: NA; j_gene: TRBJ1-6
CDR3nt: TGCGCCAGCAGTCCTACAAACGCCATAGGAGAGACCCAGTACTTC; CDR3aa: CASSPTNAIGETQYF; v_gene: TRBV5-1; len: 15; d_gene: NA; abundance: once; j_gene: TRBJ2-5